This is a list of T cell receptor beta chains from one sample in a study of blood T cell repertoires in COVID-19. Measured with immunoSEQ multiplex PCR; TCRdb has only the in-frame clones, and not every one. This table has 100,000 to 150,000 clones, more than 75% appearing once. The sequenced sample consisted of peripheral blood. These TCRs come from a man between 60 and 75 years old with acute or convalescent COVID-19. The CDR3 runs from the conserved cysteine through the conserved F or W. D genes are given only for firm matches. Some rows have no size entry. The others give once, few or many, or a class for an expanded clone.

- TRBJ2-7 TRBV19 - TGTGCCAGTAGTAGTCGCGGGGGAAGGGGACAAAACGAGCAGTACTTC CASSSRGGRGQNEQYF
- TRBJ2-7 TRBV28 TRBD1 TGTGCCAGCAGTTCCCGGGACAGTCACTACGAGCAGTACTTC CASSSRDSHYEQYF
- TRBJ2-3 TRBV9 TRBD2 TGTGCCAGCAGCGTAGAAGGGCTAGCGGGCACAGATACGCAGTATTTT CASSVEGLAGTDTQYF
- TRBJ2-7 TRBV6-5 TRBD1 TGTGCCAGCAGTTCCGGGACAGGGTACTACGAGCAGTACTTC CASSSGTGYYEQYF
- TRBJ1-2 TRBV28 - TGTGCCAGCAGTCCCCCGGGAGGAAACTATGGCTACACCTTC CASSPPGGNYGYTF
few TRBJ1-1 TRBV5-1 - TGCGCCAGCAGCCCGATATCTTCGGCGGGGACTGAAGCTTTCTTT CASSPISSAGTEAFF
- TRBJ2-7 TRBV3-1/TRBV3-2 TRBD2 TGTGCCAGCAGCCCTAGACTAGCGGAAGCCTACGAGCAGTACTTC CASSPRLAEAYEQYF
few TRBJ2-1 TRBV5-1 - TGCGCCAGCGGATATGGGGGAGGCAATGAGCAGTTCTTC CASGYGGGNEQFF
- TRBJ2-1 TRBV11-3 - TGTGCCAGCAGCTTAGGTCCAGGGACCTACAATGAGCAGTTCTTC CASSLGPGTYNEQFF
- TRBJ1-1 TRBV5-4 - TGTGCCAGCAGCCCCCCGGGGGTCACTTTGAGCACTGAAGCTTTCTTT CASSPPGVTLSTEAFF
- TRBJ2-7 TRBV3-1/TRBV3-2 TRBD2 TGTGCCAGCGCCTCTAGCGGGAGTAGGCACGAGCAGTACTTC CASASSGSRHEQYF
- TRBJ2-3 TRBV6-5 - TGTGCCAGCCGACAGGAGGAAACGCAGTATTTT CASRQEETQYF
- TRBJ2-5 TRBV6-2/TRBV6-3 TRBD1 TGTGCCAGCAGTTACTCGAGGACAGGGGGGCGAGAGACCCAGTACTTC CASSYSRTGGRETQYF
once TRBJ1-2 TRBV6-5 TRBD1 TGTGCCAGCAGGGTACAGGGGGACTATGGCTACACCTTC CASRVQGDYGYTF
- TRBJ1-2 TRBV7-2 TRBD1 TGTGCCAGCAGCTTAACCCCAGACAGGGGGCTCGACTATGGCTACACCTTC CASSLTPDRGLDYGYTF
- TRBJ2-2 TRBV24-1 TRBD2 TGTGCCACCAGTGATAAAGCGGGAGGGATGACCGGGGAGCTGTTTTTT CATSDKAGGMTGELFF
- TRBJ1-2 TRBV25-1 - TGTGCCAGCAGTCCCGAGGGGGACGCCCTCGGCGGCTACACCTTC CASSPEGDALGGYTF
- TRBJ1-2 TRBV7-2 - TGTGCCAGCAGCCGGTTGGAAGGGGGAGACTATGGCTACACCTTC CASSRLEGGDYGYTF
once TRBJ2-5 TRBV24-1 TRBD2 TGTGCCTCCTCTGGCGGGAGGGCAGAGACCCAGTACTTC CASSGGRAETQYF
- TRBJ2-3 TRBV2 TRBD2 TGTGCCAGCAGCGGGCTAGCGGGAGGGCCGAATTATGCTGCAGATACGCAGTATTTT CASSGLAGGPNYAADTQYF
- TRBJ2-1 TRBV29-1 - TGCAGCGTCCGACTACCCAACTTGGATGAGCAGTTCTTC CSVRLPNLDEQFF
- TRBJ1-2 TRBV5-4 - TGTGCCAGCAGCTCCCTGGGCACCTATGGCTACACCTTC CASSSLGTYGYTF
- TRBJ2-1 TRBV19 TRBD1 TGTGCCAGTAGTATCCGGGACAGGGGGGGCAATGAGCAGTTCTTC CASSIRDRGGNEQFF
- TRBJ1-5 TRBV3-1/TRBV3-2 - TGTGCCAGCAGCCCTGGAGGGGCCAGTAGAAATCAGCCCCAGCATTTT CASSPGGASRNQPQHF
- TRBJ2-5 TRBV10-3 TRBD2 TGTGCCATCAGCGGGACTAGCGGAGGTTATTTTGAAGAGACCCAGTACTTC CAISGTSGGYFEETQYF
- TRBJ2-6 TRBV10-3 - TGTGCCATCAGTGACCCCGACAATGCTGGGGCCAACGTCCTGACTTTC CAISDPDNAGANVLTF
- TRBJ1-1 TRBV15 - TGTGCCACCAGCAGGACTGCGAACACTGAAGCTTTCTTT CATSRTANTEAFF
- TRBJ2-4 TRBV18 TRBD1 TGTGCCAGCTCACCAGAGACAGGGGGGCTTGGCATTCAGTACTTC CASSPETGGLGIQYF
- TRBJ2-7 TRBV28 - TGTGCCAGCCGTAGGGGACAACCCTACGAGCAGTACTTC CASRRGQPYEQYF
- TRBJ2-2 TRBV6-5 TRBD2 TGTGCCAGCAGTCTAGCGGGCCCAACACCTGGGGAGCTGTTTTTT CASSLAGPTPGELFF
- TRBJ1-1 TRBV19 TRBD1 TGTGCCAGTAGTGCCGTCAGGGGGACAGTGAACACTGAAGCTTTCTTT CASSAVRGTVNTEAFF
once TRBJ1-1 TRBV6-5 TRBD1 TGTGCCAGCAGTTACTCCGGGACAGGGCTCCGAGCTTTCTTT CASSYSGTGLRAFF
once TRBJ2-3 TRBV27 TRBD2 TGTGCCAGCAGTTTAGCGGGAGGCACAGATACGCAGTATTTT CASSLAGGTDTQYF
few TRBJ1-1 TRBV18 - TGTGCCAGCTCTTTTGTAACCGGGGATGAAGCTTTCTTT CASSFVTGDEAFF
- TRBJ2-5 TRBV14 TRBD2 TGTGCCAGCAGCGACACTAGCGGGAGAGGTGAGACCCAGTACTTC CASSDTSGRGETQYF
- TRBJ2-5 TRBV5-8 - TGTGCCAGCAGCTTGGCTCCAGAGACCCAGTACTTC CASSLAPETQYF
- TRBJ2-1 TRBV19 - TGTGCCAGTAGTATCGGACAAAACAATGAGCAGTTCTTC CASSIGQNNEQFF
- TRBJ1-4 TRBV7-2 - TGTGCCAGCAGCTCCCTTAATGAAAAACTGTTTTTT CASSSLNEKLFF
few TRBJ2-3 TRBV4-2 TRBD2 TGTGCCAGCGACTCGGAAGGAGGGAGGGCGGATACGCAGTATTTT CASDSEGGRADTQYF